This T cell receptor beta chain was recorded in a study of blood T cell repertoires in COVID-19 (dated by TCRdb to between 2020 and 2021). At the level of the whole study: Collaborator samples came from the United States, Italy and Spain and covered acute and convalescent phases of COVID-19. The repertoires were made available in a free public database intended to serve as a resource for research on the immune response to SARS-CoV-2. A de-identified subject ID, COVID-19 status, age in years and sex were almost always included in the sample metadata. Subjects who had been exposed to COVID-19, were actively infected with it, or had recovered from it provided the deeply sampled blood TCRbeta repertoires that made up the dataset. The material from the prospective study consisted of cDNA or gDNA derived from T cells, B-cell-depleted T cells, or PBMCs. The samples were drawn from two sources: the first 160 participants of the ongoing ImmuneRACE study, and fewer than 1,500 subjects contributed by 6 global collaborators. Where available, HLA class I and class II types were obtained from metadata supplied by the sample provider rather than from assay-based typing. Study-wide findings and limitations: The amount of clinical and demographic metadata varied by source and participant and was provided uncurated.

This clone was counted only a few times. Which antigen it targets is not known. Base qualities are not recorded, but no much larger clone differs from it by a single base. The immunoSEQ Assay, a bias-controlled multiplex PCR, was used to amplify TCRbeta CDR3 regions from genomic DNA. From the authors' description of their analysis: Within the assay, amplification of reference gene primers was used to estimate how many nucleated cells each sample contained. To quantify the absolute abundance of each unique TCRbeta CDR3 rearrangement, sequence reads were collapsed and filtered. For each sample, productive Simpson clonality was calculated by taking the square root of Simpson's diversity index across productive rearrangements. TCRdb limited this immuneACCESS table to in-frame rearrangements with V and J called. A share of clones is missing; checked studies link under half to unresolved V genes, and the rest is unexplained. That table is the source of V, J and clone size, and D and trimming were worked out from the DNA. The sample yields roughly 100,000 clones; 76% were counted once. 6.2% of the sample is in the top ten clones.

V and J are trimmed by 5 bases and 0 bases, and the gene matches miss 5 bases of the junction. Via the germline V gene, CDR1 is SGHAT and CDR2 FQNNGV. The CDR3 goes from the cysteine to the phenylalanine over 16 residues. Just CDR3 DNA is preserved here, 48 bases in frame from base 1. One collaborating source in Seattle enrolled patients during active infection and followed them longitudinally through the course of disease. Whole blood was collected in K2EDTA tubes by collaborating institutions according to the institutions' own protocols. For TCRbeta analysis, collaborators shipped samples in one of three forms: frozen whole blood, isolated PBMCs, or DNA extracted from either of those sample types.

The sequenced sample was peripheral blood. This receptor chain uses TRBV11-2 and TRBJ2-3; 10 bases in the junction line up with TRBD2. The source is an elderly man with COVID-19, enrolled during active disease. Read as DNA, the sequence is TGTGCCAGCAGCAGATGGACTAGCGGTAGCACAGATACGCAGTATTTT. Its protein reads: CASSRWTSGSTDTQYF.